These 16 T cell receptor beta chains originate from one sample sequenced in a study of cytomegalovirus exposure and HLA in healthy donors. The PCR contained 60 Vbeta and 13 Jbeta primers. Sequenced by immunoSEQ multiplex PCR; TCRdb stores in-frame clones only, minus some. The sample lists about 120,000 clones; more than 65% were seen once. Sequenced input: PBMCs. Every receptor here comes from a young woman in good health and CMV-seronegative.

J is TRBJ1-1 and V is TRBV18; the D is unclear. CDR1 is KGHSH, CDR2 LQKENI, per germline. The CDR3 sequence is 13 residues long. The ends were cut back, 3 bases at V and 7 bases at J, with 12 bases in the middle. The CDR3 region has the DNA TGTGCCAGCTCACCTAGCGGAGGCAGTGAAGCTTTCTTT. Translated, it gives CASSPSGGSEAFF.

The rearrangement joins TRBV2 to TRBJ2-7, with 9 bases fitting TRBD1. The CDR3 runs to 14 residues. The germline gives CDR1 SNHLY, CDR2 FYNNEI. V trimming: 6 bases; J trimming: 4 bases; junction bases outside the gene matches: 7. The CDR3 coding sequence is TGTGCCAGCAGATCCGGGACAGGGATATACGAGCAGTACTTC. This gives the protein CASRSGTGIYEQYF.

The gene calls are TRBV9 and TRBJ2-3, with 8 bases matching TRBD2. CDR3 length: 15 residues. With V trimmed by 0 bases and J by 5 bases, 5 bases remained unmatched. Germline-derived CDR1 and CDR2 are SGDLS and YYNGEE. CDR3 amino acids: CASSVAGGALDTQYF. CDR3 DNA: TGTGCCAGCAGCGTAGCCGGGGGGGCTCTAGATACGCAGTATTTT.

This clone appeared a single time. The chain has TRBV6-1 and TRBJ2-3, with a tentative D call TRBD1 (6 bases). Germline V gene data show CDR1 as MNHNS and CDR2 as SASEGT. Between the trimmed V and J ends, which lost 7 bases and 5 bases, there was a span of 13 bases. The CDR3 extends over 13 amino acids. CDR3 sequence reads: CASIEQGQDTQYF. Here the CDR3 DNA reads TGTGCCAGCATAGAGCAGGGGCAAGATACGCAGTATTTT.

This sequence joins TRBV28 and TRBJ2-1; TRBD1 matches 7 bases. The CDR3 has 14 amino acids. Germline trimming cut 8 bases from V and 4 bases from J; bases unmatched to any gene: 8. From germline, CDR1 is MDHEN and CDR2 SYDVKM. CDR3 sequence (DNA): TGTGCCAGCCTCAACGCAGGGGGATACAATGAGCAGTTCTTC. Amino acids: CASLNAGGYNEQFF.

CDR3 nucleotide sequence: TGCGCCAGCAGCCCGACAGGACGCACAGATACGCAGTATTTT. Its protein is CASSPTGRTDTQYF. The chain is built from TRBV5-1 and TRBJ2-3; TRBD1 might be the D (6 bases). Per germline, CDR1 SGHRS and CDR2 YFSETQ. The V and J ends lost 4 bases and 1 base respectively, with 10 bases between them. The CDR3 extends over 14 amino acids.

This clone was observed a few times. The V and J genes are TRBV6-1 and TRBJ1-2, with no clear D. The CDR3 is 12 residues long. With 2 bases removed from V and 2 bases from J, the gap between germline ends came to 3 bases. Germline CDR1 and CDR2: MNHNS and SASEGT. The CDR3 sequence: CASSEQNYGYTF. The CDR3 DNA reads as TGTGCCAGCAGTGAACAGAACTATGGCTACACCTTC.

In DNA, the CDR3 is TGTGCCAGTAGCGTAAGGACAGCCCATGAACCCTACGAGCAGTACTTC. Translation: CASSVRTAHEPYEQYF. The chain recombines TRBV19 with TRBJ2-7; D possibly corresponds to TRBD1 (6 bases). Germline V gene lookup returns CDR1 LNHDA and CDR2 SQIVND (reference sequence). The CDR3 runs to 16 residues. V was cut by 6 bases and J by 2 bases, with 20 bases left in between.

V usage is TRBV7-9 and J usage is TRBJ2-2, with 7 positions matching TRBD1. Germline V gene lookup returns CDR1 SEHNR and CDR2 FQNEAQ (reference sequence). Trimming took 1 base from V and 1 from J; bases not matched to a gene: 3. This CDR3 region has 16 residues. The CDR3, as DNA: TGTGCCAGCAGCTTAGGGCAGGGGGAGAACACCGGGGAGCTGTTTTTT. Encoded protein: CASSLGQGENTGELFF. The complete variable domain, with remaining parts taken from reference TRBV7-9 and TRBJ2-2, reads DTGVSQNPRHKITKRGQNVTFRCDPISEHNRLYWYRQTLGQGPEFLTYFQNEAQLEKSRLLSDRFSAERPKGSFSTLEIQRTEQGDSAMYLCASSLGQGENTGELFFGEGSRLTVL.

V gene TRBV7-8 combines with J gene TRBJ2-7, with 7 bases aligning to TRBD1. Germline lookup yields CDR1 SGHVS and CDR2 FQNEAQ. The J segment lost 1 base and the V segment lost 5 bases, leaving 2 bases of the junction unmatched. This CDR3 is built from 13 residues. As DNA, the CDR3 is TGTGCCAGCAGCCCGGACAGGTCCTACGAGCAGTACTTC. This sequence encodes CASSPDRSYEQYF.

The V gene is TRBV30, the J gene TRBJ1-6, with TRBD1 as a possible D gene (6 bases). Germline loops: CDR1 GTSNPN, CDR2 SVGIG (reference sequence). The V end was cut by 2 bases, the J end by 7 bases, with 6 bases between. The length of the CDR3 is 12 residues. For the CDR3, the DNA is TGTGCCTGGAGTAGGGGGAATTCACCCCTCCACTTT. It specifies CAWSRGNSPLHF.

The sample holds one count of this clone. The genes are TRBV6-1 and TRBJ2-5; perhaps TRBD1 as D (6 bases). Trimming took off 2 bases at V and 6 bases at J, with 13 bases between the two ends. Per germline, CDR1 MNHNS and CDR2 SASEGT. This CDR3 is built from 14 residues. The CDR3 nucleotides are TGTGCCAGCAGTGAATTGCAGGGGACGAAGACCCAGTACTTC. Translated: CASSELQGTKTQYF.

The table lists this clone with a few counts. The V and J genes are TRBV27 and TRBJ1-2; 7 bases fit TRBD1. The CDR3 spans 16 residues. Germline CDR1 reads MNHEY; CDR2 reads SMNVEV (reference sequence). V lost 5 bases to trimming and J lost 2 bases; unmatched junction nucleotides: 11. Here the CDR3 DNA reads TGTGCCAGCAGTAGCCGGGACAGAGATTTAAACTATGGCTACACCTTC. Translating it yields CASSSRDRDLNYGYTF.

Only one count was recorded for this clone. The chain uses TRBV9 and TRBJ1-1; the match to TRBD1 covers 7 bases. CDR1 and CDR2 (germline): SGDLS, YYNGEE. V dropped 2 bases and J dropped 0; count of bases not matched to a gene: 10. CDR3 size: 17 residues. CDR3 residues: CASSVGPGGAMNTEAFF. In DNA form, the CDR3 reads TGTGCCAGCAGCGTGGGCCCAGGGGGTGCCATGAACACTGAAGCTTTCTTT.

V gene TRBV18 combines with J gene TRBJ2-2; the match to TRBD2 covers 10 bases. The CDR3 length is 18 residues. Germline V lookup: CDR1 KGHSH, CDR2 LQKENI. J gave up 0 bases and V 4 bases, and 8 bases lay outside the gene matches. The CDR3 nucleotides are TGTGCCAGCTCACTACTCAGCGGGGGGGACGCGAACACCGGGGAGCTGTTTTTT. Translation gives CASSLLSGGDANTGELFF. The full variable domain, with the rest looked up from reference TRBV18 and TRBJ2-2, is NAGVMQNPRHLVRRRGQEARLRCSPMKGHSHVYWYRQLPEEGLKFMVYLQKENIIDESGMPKERFSAEFPKEGPSILRIQQVVRGDSAAYFCASSLLSGGDANTGELFFGEGSRLTVL.

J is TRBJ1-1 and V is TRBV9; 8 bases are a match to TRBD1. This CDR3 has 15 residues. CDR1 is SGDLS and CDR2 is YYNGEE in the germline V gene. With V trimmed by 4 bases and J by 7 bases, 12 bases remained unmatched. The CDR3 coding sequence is TGTGCCAGCAGCAAGGGGACAGGTTCCCTAAATGAAGCTTTCTTT. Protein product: CASSKGTGSLNEAFF.